One and the same sample provided the 27 T cell receptor beta chains below, sequenced in a study of blood T cells in healthy people across ages. A sample-barcoded 5' primer and a J-beta primer mix were used in a second PCR of about 7 to 12 cycles. TCRdb called the 5' RACE reads again in MiXCR, with one record for every CDR3 protein. This sample has 500,000 to 600,000 distinct CDR3 sequences, with approximately 30% found just once. The sequenced material came from blood. Source of these receptors: a woman aged 70 to 79 in good health.

This chain links TRBV7-2 with TRBJ2-4; a possible D gene is TRBD1 (6 bases). This CDR3 has 16 residues. Germline CDR1 SGHTA, CDR2 FQGNSA. V lost 1 base and J lost 5, with 15 bases in between. CDR3 sequence (DNA): TGTGCCAGCAGCTTAGTTTTGGGGGCTGGAGAAAACATTCAGTACTTC. This encodes CASSLVLGAGENIQYF.

The chain links TRBV7-2 to TRBJ2-3; TRBD1 matches 9 bases. CDR1 is SGHTA, CDR2 FQGNSA, per germline. V shed 7 bases, J shed 1 base, and the junction held 3 bases outside the gene matches. The CDR3 consists of 14 residues. CDR3 sequence (DNA): TGTGCCAGCACCTGGGACAGGGGCACAGATACGCAGTATTTT. It specifies CASTWDRGTDTQYF.

This clonotype has only a few counts. The chain couples TRBV10-3 to TRBJ2-2; no reliable D call. Germline loops: CDR1 ENHRY, CDR2 SYGVKD. This CDR3 spans 12 amino acids. Trimming removed 5 bases from V and 4 bases from J, with 5 bases in between. CDR3: CAISSSTGELFF. CDR3 bases: TGTGCCATCAGTTCTAGCACCGGGGAGCTGTTTTTT.

CDR3 sequence (DNA): TGTGCCAGCAGTCCCCAAACCGGGGGCGGGGAGACCCAGTACTTC. This translates into CASSPQTGGGETQYF. The gene calls are TRBV25-1 and TRBJ2-5, with D perhaps assigned TRBD1 or TRBD2 (6 bases each). The CDR3 extends over 15 amino acids. The germline gives CDR1 MGHDK, CDR2 SYGVNS. The V gene lost 5 bases and the J gene lost 5 bases, with 18 bases spanning the gap.

This chain connects TRBV27 to TRBJ1-5; 8 bases are a match to TRBD1. The CDR3 has 15 amino acids. V lost 1 base, J lost 5 bases, and 4 bases stayed unmatched. Germline CDR1 MNHEY, CDR2 SMNVEV (reference sequence). The DNA for the CDR3 is TGTGCCAGCAGTTTATTAGGACAGGGTCATCAGCCCCAGCATTTT. The encoded protein is CASSLLGQGHQPQHF.

Ten or more counts support this clonotype. This chain links TRBV12-3 or TRBV12-4 with TRBJ2-6; no definite D call. V was clipped by 3 bases and J by 0 bases, with 9 bases between them. This CDR3 contains 16 residues. CDR3 amino acids: CASSFLSGSGANVLTF. In DNA form, the CDR3 reads TGTGCCAGCAGTTTCTTATCCGGCTCTGGGGCCAACGTCCTGACTTTC.

This clonotype was seen a few times. The J gene is TRBJ1-2, the V gene TRBV7-2, with D possibly matching TRBD1 (5 bases). Between the trimmed V and J ends, which lost 8 bases and 7 bases, there was a span of 17 bases. CDR1 is SGHTA, CDR2 FQGNSA, per germline. The length of the CDR3 is 13 residues. This CDR3 reads CASHRDLGGGYTF. CDR3 in DNA: TGTGCCAGCCACCGGGACCTCGGGGGTGGCTACACCTTC.

The chain uses TRBV10-3 and TRBJ1-4; 7 nucleotides align to TRBD1. J gave up 2 bases and V 10 bases, and 4 bases lay outside the gene matches. Germline V CDR1 and CDR2: ENHRY, SYGVKD. The CDR3 spans 13 residues. For the CDR3, the DNA is TGTGCCACCACAGGGGAGACTAATGAAAAACTGTTTTTT. It translates to CATTGETNEKLFF.

This clonotype has just a few counts. The V gene is TRBV18, the J gene TRBJ2-5; 9 bases are shared with TRBD1. The J call may be in error: the DNA end matches TRBJ2-7 better. Germline CDR1 KGHSH, CDR2 LQKENI. The CDR3 totals 15 residues. The CDR3 loop reads CASSPVGQGMNEQYF. CDR3 DNA: TGTGCCAGCTCACCAGTTGGACAGGGGATGAACGAGCAGTACTTC.

As regards this clonotype: At one end, the junction sequence differs from germline, possibly due to a read error. This chain joins TRBV13 and TRBJ2-7; 12 bases agree with TRBD1. Germline assignment: CDR1 PRHDT and CDR2 FYEKMQ (reference sequence). The CDR3 totals 17 residues. CDR3 nucleotide sequence: TGTGCCAGCAACTTAGCGGGGGGACAGGGGGCTTCCTACGAGCAGTACTTC. It encodes CASNLAGGQGASYEQYF.

The chain has TRBV18 and TRBJ1-4; D not certain. The CDR3 runs to 15 residues. Germline assignment: CDR1 KGHSH and CDR2 LQKENI. V was clipped by 3 bases and J by 8 bases, with 16 bases between them. CDR3 DNA sequence: TGTGCCAGCTCACCCACTTTGGCCGGGCAAGAAAAACTGTTTTTT. This translates into CASSPTLAGQEKLFF.

This clonotype appeared a few times. The gene calls are TRBV5-1 and TRBJ1-2; 8 positions match TRBD1. The V gene's germline CDR1 is SGHRS and CDR2 YFSETQ. The CDR3 spans 16 residues. V lost 5 bases to trimming and J lost 4 bases; unmatched junction nucleotides: 13. The CDR3 region is CASSPETGQGRYGYTF. The CDR3 DNA follows: TGCGCCAGCAGTCCGGAAACTGGACAGGGCCGCTATGGCTACACCTTC. The entire variable domain, with the rest obtained from reference TRBV5-1 and TRBJ1-2, is as follows: KAGVTQTPRYLIKTRGQQVTLSCSPISGHRSVSWYQQTPGQGLQFLFEYFSETQRNKGNFPGRFSGRQFSNSRSEMNVSTLELGDSALYLCASSPETGQGRYGYTFGSGTRLTVV.

The chain carries TRBV7-2 and TRBJ2-6, with D perhaps given as TRBD1 or TRBD2 (6 bases each). V was cut by 2 bases and J by 0 bases, with 20 bases left in between. The CDR3 sequence is 20 residues long. Germline V lookup: CDR1 SGHTA, CDR2 FQGNSA. The chain's CDR3 is CASSLKGLGQSGSGANVLTF. The CDR3 nucleotides read TGTGCCAGCAGCTTAAAGGGACTCGGACAGTCGGGCTCTGGGGCCAACGTCCTGACTTTC.

V and J are TRBV29-1 and TRBJ2-1, with D unclear. Looked up from germline, CDR1 is SQVTM and CDR2 is ANQGSEA. V lost 7 bases to trimming and J lost 0 bases, with 4 bases between them. This CDR3 region has 11 residues. CDR3 in DNA: TGCAGCGCTAACTCCTACAATGAGCAGTTCTTC. Translation: CSANSYNEQFF.

The chain uses TRBV12-3 or TRBV12-4 and TRBJ1-2; a weak D match, TRBD1 (5 bases). V gave up 6 bases and J gave up 8 bases, with 16 bases separating them. CDR3 length: 13 residues. For the CDR3, the DNA is TGTGCCAGCAGCAAAACCGGGACCCTCGGCTACACCTTC. Protein product: CASSKTGTLGYTF.

J is TRBJ1-2 and V is TRBV7-2, with TRBD1 as a possible D gene (6 bases). Germline loops: CDR1 SGHTA, CDR2 FQGNSA. This CDR3 region has 17 residues. V was clipped by 4 bases and J by 0 bases, with 18 bases between them. DNA of the CDR3: TGTGCCAGCAGCTCAACTATACAGGGAAAAGCTAACTATGGCTACACCTTC. It codes for CASSSTIQGKANYGYTF.

This chain's CDR3 is CSAKSVAGLRETQYF. The DNA for the CDR3 is TGCAGTGCTAAATCGGTAGCGGGGCTTAGGGAGACCCAGTACTTC. The chain is built from TRBV20-1 and TRBJ2-5, with 8 bases lining up with TRBD2. The CDR3 extends over 15 amino acids. The germline CDR1 and CDR2 sequences are DFQATT and SNEGSKA (reference sequence). V dropped 4 bases and J dropped 5; count of bases not matched to a gene: 12.

The V call is TRBV5-4, the J call TRBJ2-3; no firm D call. The CDR3 consists of 15 residues. The V end lost 4 bases, the J end lost 2 bases, and 14 bases lay between the germline ends. CDR1 and CDR2 (germline): SGHNT, YYREEE (reference sequence). The CDR3 loop reads CASSRLPGLTDTQYF. Here the CDR3 DNA reads TGTGCCAGCAGCCGACTTCCGGGCCTCACAGATACGCAGTATTTT.

The table lists this clonotype with a few counts. The chain uses TRBV6-2 or TRBV6-3 and TRBJ2-5; 8 bases match TRBD1. The assigned J gene may be wrong: the sequence end matches TRBJ2-7 better. The length of the CDR3 is 16 residues. Germline assignment: CDR1 MNHEY and CDR2 SVGEGT. The CDR3 bases are TGTGCCAGCACCGATCCAGGACAGGGTAGGACCCACGAGCAGTACTTC. It is translated as CASTDPGQGRTHEQYF.

As for this clonotype: An end of the junction differs from the germline gene, which may be a read error. The rearrangement joins TRBV7-3 to TRBJ1-1; possible D gene TRBD1, 5 bases. From germline, CDR1 is SGHTA and CDR2 FQGTGA. The CDR3 sequence is 13 residues long. The CDR3 reads CGSSFRVNTEAFF. The DNA of the CDR3 is TGTGGCAGCAGCTTCAGGGTGAACACTGAAGCTTTCTTT.

The V gene is TRBV28, the J gene TRBJ2-1; 9 nucleotides agree with TRBD1. The germline gives CDR1 MDHEN, CDR2 SYDVKM. The ends lost 2 bases at V and 10 bases at J; junction bases unmatched: 6. The CDR3 sequence is 14 residues long. The CDR3 spells CASSLIGTGNEQFF. The CDR3 DNA follows: TGTGCCAGCAGTTTAATTGGGACAGGGAACGAGCAGTTCTTC. Using reference TRBV28 and TRBJ2-1 for the parts outside the CDR3, the full variable domain is DVKVTQSSRYLVKRTGEKVFLECVQDMDHENMFWYRQDPGLGLRLIYFSYDVKMKEKGDIPEGYSVSREKKERFSLILESASTNQTSMYLCASSLIGTGNEQFFGPGTRLTVL.

The chain uses TRBV20-1 and TRBJ2-1; 12 bases map to TRBD2. The CDR3 contains 15 residues. The junction had 6 bases not matched to a gene; V was cut back by 3 bases and J by 6 bases. The V gene's germline CDR1 is DFQATT and CDR2 SNEGSKA (reference sequence). CDR3 sequence reads: CSASLASGGGNEQFF. For the CDR3, the DNA is TGCAGTGCTAGTTTGGCTAGCGGGGGGGGCAATGAGCAGTTCTTC.

V and J are TRBV20-1 and TRBJ2-5, with TRBD2 identical over 13 bases. Germline assignment: CDR1 DFQATT and CDR2 SNEGSKA (reference sequence). V shed 5 bases and J 1 base; nucleotides not matched to a gene: 4. The CDR3 spans 15 residues. The CDR3 reads CSASGLAGAQETQYF. The CDR3 DNA sequence: TGCAGTGCTTCTGGACTAGCGGGGGCCCAAGAGACCCAGTACTTC.

This clonotype showed up just a few times. CDR3 sequence: CASSHRDGEQYF. Written as DNA, the CDR3 is TGTGCCAGCAGTCACAGGGACGGGGAGCAGTACTTC. The chain combines TRBV6-2 or TRBV6-3 with TRBJ2-7; weak D call: TRBD1 (6 bases). CDR1 and CDR2 from the germline V gene are MNHEY and SVGEGT. Trimming left V 5 bases short and J 7 bases short, with 12 bases between. The CDR3 sequence is 12 residues long.

Concerning this clonotype: No conserved phenylalanine or tryptophan ends this CDR3, so it is likely a read error. The chain links TRBV5-1 to TRBJ1-2, with D unclear. V lost 2 bases to trimming and J lost 4 bases, with 15 bases between them. CDR1 and CDR2 (germline): SGHRS, YFSETQ. The CDR3 covers 15 residues. This CDR3 is CASSLTSAATYGYTL. DNA for the CDR3: TGCGCCAGCAGCTTAACTTCCGCAGCCACCTATGGCTACACCCTC.

This clonotype was observed a handful of times. This rearrangement joins TRBV30 to TRBJ1-1; D unresolved. This CDR3 region has 12 residues. Germline CDR1 reads GTSNPN; CDR2 reads SVGIG (reference sequence). V was clipped by 2 bases and J by 0 bases, with 4 bases between them. The CDR3: CAWSRLNTEAFF. The CDR3 coding sequence is TGTGCCTGGAGTCGATTGAACACTGAAGCTTTCTTT.

This clonotype was counted between two and nine times. The chain couples TRBV7-2 to TRBJ2-3; D is unclear. The CDR3 runs to 16 residues. Trimming pared 1 base from V and 1 base from J, leaving 12 bases between. The germline V gene has CDR1 SGHTA and CDR2 FQGNSA. The CDR3 region has the DNA TGTGCCAGCAGCTTAGGGGGTTTTGGTGGCACAGATACGCAGTATTTT. Amino acid sequence: CASSLGGFGGTDTQYF.